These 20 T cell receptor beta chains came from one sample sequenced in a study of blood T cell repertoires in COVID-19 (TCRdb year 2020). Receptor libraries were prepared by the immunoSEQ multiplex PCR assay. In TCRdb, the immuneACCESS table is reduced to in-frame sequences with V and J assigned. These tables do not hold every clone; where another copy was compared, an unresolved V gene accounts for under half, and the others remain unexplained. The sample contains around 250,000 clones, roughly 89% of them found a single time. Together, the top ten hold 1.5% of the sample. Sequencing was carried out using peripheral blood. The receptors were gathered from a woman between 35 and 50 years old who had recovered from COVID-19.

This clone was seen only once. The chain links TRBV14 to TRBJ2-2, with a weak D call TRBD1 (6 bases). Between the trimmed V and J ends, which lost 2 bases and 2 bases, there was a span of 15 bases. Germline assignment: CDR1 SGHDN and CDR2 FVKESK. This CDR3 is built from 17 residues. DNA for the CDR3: TGTGCCAGCAGCCAACGTGCGATACAGGGAAACACCGGGGAGCTGTTTTTT. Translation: CASSQRAIQGNTGELFF. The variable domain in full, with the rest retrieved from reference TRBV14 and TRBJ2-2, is EAGVTQFPSHSVIEKGQTVTLRCDPISGHDNLYWYRRVMGKEIKFLLHFVKESKQDESGMPNNRFLAERTGGTYSTLKVQPAELEDSGVYFCASSQRAIQGNTGELFFGEGSRLTVL.

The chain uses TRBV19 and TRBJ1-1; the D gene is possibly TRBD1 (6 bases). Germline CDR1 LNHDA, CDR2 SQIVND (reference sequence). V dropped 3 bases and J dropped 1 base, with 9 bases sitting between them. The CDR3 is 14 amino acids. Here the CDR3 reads CASSMMGANTEAFF. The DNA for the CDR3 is TGTGCCAGTAGTATGATGGGGGCGAACACTGAAGCTTTCTTT.

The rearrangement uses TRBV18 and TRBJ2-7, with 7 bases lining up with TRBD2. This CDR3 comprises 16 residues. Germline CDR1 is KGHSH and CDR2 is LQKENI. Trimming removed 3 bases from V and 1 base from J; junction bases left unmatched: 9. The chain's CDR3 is CASSPRGRGSSYEQYF. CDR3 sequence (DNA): TGTGCCAGCTCACCGCGAGGGCGGGGGTCTTCCTACGAGCAGTACTTC.

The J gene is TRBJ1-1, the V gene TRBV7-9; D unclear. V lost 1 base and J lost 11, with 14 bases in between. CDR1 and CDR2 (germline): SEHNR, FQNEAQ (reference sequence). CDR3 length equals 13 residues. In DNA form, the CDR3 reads TGTGCCAGCAGCTTAGTGCGGGGAAATTATGCTTTCTTT. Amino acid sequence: CASSLVRGNYAFF.

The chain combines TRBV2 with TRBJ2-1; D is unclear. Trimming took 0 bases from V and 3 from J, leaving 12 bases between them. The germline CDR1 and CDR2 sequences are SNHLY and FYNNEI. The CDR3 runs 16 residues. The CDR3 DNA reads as TGTGCCAGCAGTGAAGCAAAGCTAACCTACTACAATGAGCAGTTCTTC. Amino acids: CASSEAKLTYYNEQFF.

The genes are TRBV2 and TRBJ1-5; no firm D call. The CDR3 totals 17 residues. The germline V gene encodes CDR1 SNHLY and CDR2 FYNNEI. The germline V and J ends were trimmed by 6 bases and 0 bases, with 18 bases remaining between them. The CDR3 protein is CASREGGRAYSNQPQHF. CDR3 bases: TGTGCCAGCAGGGAGGGAGGTCGGGCATATAGCAATCAGCCCCAGCATTTT.

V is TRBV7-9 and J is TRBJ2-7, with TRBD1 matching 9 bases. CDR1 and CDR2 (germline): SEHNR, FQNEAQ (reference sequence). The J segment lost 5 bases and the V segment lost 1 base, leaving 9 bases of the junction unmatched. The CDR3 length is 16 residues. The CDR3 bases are TGTGCCAGCAGCTTAGTGCCCGGGACAGGGAATGACGAGCAGTACTTC. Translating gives CASSLVPGTGNDEQYF.

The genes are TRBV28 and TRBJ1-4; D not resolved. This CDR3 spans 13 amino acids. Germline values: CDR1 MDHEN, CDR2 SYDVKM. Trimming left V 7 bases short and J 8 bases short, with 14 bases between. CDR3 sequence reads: CASTSRVSEKLFF. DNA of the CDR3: TGTGCCAGCACCTCACGGGTATCCGAAAAACTGTTTTTT. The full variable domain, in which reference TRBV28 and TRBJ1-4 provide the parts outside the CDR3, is DVKVTQSSRYLVKRTGEKVFLECVQDMDHENMFWYRQDPGLGLRLIYFSYDVKMKEKGDIPEGYSVSREKKERFSLILESASTNQTSMYLCASTSRVSEKLFFGSGTQLSVL.

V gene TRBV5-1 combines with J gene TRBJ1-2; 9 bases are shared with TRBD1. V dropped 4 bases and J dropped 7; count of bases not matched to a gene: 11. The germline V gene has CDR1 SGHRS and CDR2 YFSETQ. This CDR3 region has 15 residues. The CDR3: CASSPAGQGDSGYTF. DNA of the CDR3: TGCGCCAGCAGCCCTGCGGGACAGGGCGATTCTGGCTACACCTTC.

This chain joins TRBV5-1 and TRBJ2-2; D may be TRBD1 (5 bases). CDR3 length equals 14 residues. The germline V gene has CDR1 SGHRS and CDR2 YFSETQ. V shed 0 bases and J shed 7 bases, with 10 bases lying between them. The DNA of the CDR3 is TGCGCCAGCAGCTTGGAAGGGGTGGTCGGGGAGCTGTTTTTT. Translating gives CASSLEGVVGELFF.

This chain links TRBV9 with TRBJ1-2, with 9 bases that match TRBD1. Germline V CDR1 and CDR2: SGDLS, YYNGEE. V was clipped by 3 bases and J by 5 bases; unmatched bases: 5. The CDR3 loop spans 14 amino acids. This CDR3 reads CASSARTGDYGYTF. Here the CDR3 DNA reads TGTGCCAGCAGCGCCCGGACAGGGGATTATGGCTACACCTTC.

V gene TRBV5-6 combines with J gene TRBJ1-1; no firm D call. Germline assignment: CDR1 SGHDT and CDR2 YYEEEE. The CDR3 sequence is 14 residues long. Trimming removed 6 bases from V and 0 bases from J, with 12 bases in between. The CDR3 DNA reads TGTGCCAGCAACCTACTGACACTGAACACTGAAGCTTTCTTT. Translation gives CASNLLTLNTEAFF.

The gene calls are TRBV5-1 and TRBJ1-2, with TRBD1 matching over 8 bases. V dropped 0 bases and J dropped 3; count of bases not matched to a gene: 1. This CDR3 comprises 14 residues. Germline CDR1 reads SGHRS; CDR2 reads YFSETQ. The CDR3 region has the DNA TGCGCCAGCAGCTTGGACAGGGGGGACTATGGCTACACCTTC. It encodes CASSLDRGDYGYTF. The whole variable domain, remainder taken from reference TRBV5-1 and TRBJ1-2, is KAGVTQTPRYLIKTRGQQVTLSCSPISGHRSVSWYQQTPGQGLQFLFEYFSETQRNKGNFPGRFSGRQFSNSRSEMNVSTLELGDSALYLCASSLDRGDYGYTFGSGTRLTVV.

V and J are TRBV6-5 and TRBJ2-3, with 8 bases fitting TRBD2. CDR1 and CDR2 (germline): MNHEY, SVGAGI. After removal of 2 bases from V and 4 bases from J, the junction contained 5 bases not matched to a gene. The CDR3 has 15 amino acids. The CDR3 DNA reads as TGTGCCAGCAGTTACCCAGCGGGGGAACCAGATACGCAGTATTTT. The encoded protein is CASSYPAGEPDTQYF.

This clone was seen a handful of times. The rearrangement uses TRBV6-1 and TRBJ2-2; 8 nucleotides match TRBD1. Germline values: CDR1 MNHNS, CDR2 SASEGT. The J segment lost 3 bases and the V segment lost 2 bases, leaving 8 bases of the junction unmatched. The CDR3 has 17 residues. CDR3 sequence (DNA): TGTGCCAGCAGTGAACGGGGCAGGGGGCTGTACACCGGGGAGCTGTTTTTT. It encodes CASSERGRGLYTGELFF.

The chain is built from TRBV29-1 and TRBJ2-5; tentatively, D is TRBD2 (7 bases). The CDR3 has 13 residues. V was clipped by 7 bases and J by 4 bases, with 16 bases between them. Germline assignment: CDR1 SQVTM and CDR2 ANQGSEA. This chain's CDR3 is CSGGGRLSETQYF. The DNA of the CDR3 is TGCAGCGGGGGGGGGCGTTTGTCAGAGACCCAGTACTTC.

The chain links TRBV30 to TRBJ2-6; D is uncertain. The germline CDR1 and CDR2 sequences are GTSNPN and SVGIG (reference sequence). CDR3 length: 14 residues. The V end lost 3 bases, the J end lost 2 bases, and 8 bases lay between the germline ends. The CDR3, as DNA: TGTGCCTGGAGGACCGACACTGGGGCCAACGTCCTGACTTTC. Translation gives CAWRTDTGANVLTF.

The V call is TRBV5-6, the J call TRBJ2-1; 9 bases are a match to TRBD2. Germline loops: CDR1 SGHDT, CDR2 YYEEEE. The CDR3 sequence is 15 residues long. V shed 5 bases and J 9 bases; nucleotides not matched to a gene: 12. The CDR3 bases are TGTGCCAGCAGGGAACAGGGACTAGCAGTGGGTGAGCAGTTCTTC. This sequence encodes CASREQGLAVGEQFF.

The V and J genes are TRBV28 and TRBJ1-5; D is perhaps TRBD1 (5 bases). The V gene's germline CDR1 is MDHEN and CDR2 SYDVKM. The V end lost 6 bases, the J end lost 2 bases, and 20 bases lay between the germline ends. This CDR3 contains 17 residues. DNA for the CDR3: TGTGCCAGCAGCCCACGGGGGGTGAGGGATCGCAATCAGCCCCAGCATTTT. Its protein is CASSPRGVRDRNQPQHF.

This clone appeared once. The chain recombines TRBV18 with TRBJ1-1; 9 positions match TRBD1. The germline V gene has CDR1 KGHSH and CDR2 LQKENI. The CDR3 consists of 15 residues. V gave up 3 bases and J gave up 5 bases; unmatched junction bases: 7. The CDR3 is CASSPTPTGGTEAFF. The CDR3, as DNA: TGTGCCAGCTCACCCACTCCGACAGGGGGAACTGAAGCTTTCTTT.